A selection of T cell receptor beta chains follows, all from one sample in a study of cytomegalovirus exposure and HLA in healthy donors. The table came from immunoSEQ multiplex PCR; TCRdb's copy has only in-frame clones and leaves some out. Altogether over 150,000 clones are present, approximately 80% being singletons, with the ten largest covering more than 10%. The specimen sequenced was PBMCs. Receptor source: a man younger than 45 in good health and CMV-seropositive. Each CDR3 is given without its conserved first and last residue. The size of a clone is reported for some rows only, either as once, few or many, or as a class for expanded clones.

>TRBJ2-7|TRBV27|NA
ASSLLGGSIYEQY
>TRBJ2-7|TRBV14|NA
ASRLTGGDEQY
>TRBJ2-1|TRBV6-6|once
ASRRGDNHNEQF
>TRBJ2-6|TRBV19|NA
ASSTLPEVIASSGANVLT
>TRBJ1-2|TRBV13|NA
ASSLNRDRTNYGYT
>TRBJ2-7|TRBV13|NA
ASSLNPTAYEQY
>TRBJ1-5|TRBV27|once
ASSTVGQGGNQPQH
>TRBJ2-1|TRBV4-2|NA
ASSRAGPGSDNEQF
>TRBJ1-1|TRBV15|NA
ATSSRQGGTEAF
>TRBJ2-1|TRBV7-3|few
ASSTRLDYNEQF
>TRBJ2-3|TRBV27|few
ASRTSTDTQY
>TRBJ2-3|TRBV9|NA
ASSANSGTSGYTQY
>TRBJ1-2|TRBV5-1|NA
ASRSDRASWGYT
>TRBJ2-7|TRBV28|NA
ASERIAGGPHEQY
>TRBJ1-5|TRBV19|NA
ASSLDTSGNQPQH
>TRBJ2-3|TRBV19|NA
ASTTTAGNTQY
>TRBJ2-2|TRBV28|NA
ASSLRDRSPPGELF
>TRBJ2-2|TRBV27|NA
ASSLRTGELF
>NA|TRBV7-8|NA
ASSFGGSSYEQY
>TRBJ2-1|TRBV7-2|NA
ASSFSTGNEQF
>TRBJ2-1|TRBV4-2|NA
ASSQDSSGKQF
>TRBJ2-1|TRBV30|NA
AWRDDTGRYNEQF
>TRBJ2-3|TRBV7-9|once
ARSDREDTQY
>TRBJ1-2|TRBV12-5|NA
ASGAGAYGYT
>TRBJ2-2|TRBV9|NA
ASSPPGVGNTGELF
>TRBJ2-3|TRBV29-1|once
SVRQVQPQY
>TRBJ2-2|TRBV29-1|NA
SVAGEVMNTGELF
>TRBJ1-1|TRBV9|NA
ASSETPHTEAF
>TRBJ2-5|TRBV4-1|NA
ASSLTWIVETQY
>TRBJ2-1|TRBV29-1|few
SAEVNRAVGNEQF
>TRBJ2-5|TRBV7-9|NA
ASSQGLGQETQY
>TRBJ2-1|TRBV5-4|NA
ASSPTGLAGEDEQF
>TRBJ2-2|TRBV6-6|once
ASTQGSAGELF
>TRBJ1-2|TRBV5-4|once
ASSLGGGGNNGYT
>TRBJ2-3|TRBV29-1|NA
SVAPRDREDTQY
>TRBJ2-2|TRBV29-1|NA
SVEYRVGNTGELF
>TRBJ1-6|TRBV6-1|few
ASSKDSGSPLH
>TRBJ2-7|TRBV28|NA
ASRGGQGPYEQY
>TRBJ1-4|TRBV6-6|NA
ASMERGGTADEKLF
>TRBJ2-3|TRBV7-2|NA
ASSQVGTDTQY
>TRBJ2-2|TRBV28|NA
ASSAPGLAGGNTGELF
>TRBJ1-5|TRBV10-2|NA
ASSESRWSQPQH
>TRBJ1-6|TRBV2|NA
ASRGRGFLSLH
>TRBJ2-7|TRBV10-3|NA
AISESQGPGVRSSYEQY
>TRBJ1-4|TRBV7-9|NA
SSSWGVANRSEKLF
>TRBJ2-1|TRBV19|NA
ASSIRLAGGIYNEQF
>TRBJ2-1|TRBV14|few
ASTPYSGIEQF
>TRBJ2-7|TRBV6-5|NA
ASSYTKTGTYEQY
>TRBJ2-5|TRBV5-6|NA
ASSSWTGLRETQY
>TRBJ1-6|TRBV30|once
AWSSEGAHSPLH
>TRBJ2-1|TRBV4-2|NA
ASSHGLANNEQF
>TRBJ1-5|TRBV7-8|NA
ASSVQGNQPQH
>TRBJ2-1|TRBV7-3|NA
ASSLAAGPYNEQF